This passage covers 21 T cell receptor beta chains from one sample sequenced in a study of metastatic and nonmetastatic thyroid tumors. All patients reached thyroid surgery having received no treatment beforehand. From the PCR reads, TCRdb re-called clones with MiXCR. The profile shows over 20,000 clones, about 30% of them singletons. The specimen sequenced was tumor tissue. These receptors all stem from a male donor with papillary thyroid cancer or a benign thyroid nodule (not recorded which). Some clones in this sample may be carry-over from other donors' samples.

The V gene is TRBV19, the J gene TRBJ1-5; 9 nucleotides match TRBD1. The germline CDR1 and CDR2 sequences are LNHDA and SQIVND (reference sequence). With 3 bases clipped from V and 1 base from J, the junction kept 1 base outside the gene matches. This CDR3 has 15 amino acids. CDR3 DNA sequence: TGTGCCAGTAGTATGGGACAGGGCAGCAATCAGCCCCAGCATTTT. Translation: CASSMGQGSNQPQHF.

To note about this clone: With a much larger clone just one base away, this may be a read error. The chain combines TRBV29-1 with TRBJ2-3; the match to TRBD1 covers 7 bases. The germline CDR1 and CDR2 sequences are SQVTM and ANQGSEA. Trimming removed 5 bases from V and 1 base from J; junction bases left unmatched: 9. CDR3 length: 15 residues. The CDR3 loop is CSVSYEGAGTDTQYF. The CDR3, as DNA: TGCAGCGTTAGTTACGAGGGGGCTGGCACAGATACGCAGTATTTT.

This clone was counted only a few times. This chain uses TRBV12-3 or TRBV12-4 with TRBJ1-2; the match to TRBD1 covers 7 bases. Germline trimming cut 3 bases from V and 8 bases from J; bases unmatched to any gene: 6. The CDR3 has 13 amino acids. The CDR3 spells CASSFRQGWGYTF. In nucleotides, the CDR3 is TGTGCCAGCAGTTTTAGACAGGGCTGGGGCTACACCTTC.

This sequence joins TRBV6-4 and TRBJ2-2; 8 nucleotides align to TRBD1. Germline trimming cut 0 bases from V and 1 base from J; bases unmatched to any gene: 10. The germline gives CDR1 MRHNA, CDR2 SNTAGT. This CDR3 contains 19 residues. The CDR3, as DNA: TGTGCCAGCAGTGACTCCGGACAGGGCATCCCTAGGAACACCGGGGAGCTGTTTTTT. It yields the protein CASSDSGQGIPRNTGELFF.

J is TRBJ2-5 and V is TRBV12-3 or TRBV12-4, with D perhaps given as TRBD1 or TRBD2 (5 bases each). The CDR3 has 14 residues. Trimming removed 5 bases at V and 1 base at J, with 11 bases between. The CDR3 sequence is CASSRDGSQETQYF. DNA for the CDR3: TGTGCCAGCAGTCGGGACGGCTCCCAAGAGACCCAGTACTTC.

This clone showed up many times. The chain carries TRBV5-6 and TRBJ2-7; D not resolved. This CDR3 is 12 amino acids long. V dropped 1 base and J dropped 5 bases, with 7 bases sitting between them. Germline CDR1 and CDR2: SGHDT and YYEEEE. The CDR3 DNA sequence: TGTGCCAGCAGCTTGCTATCGAACGAGCAGTACTTC. This encodes CASSLLSNEQYF.

The chain recombines TRBV6-5 with TRBJ2-2; the D gene is possibly TRBD2 (6 bases). The CDR3 spans 15 residues. Between the trimmed V and J ends, which lost 4 bases and 0 bases, there was a span of 9 bases. The germline V gene has CDR1 MNHEY and CDR2 SVGAGI. CDR3 loop: CASSLGGANTGELFF. The CDR3 nucleotides are TGTGCCAGCAGTTTGGGGGGAGCGAACACCGGGGAGCTGTTTTTT.

By sample share, this clone is medium-sized. The chain combines TRBV28 with TRBJ2-7; no clear D. This CDR3 contains 12 residues. Looked up from germline, CDR1 is MDHEN and CDR2 is SYDVKM. V lost 7 bases, J lost 8 bases, and 15 bases lay in between. This CDR3 reads CASTGQRGKQYF. CDR3 bases: TGTGCCAGCACCGGCCAGAGAGGAAAGCAGTACTTC.

The chain couples TRBV20-1 to TRBJ2-1; 9 bases fit TRBD2. J gave up 7 bases and V 6 bases, and 10 bases lay outside the gene matches. Germline CDR1 is DFQATT and CDR2 is SNEGSKA (reference sequence). The CDR3 totals 14 residues. CDR3 sequence (DNA): TGCAGTGCCCGCGGGGGGCTAGCGGGGAATGAGCAGTTCTTC. Protein: CSARGGLAGNEQFF.

This clone has a handful of counts. The V call is TRBV5-1, the J call TRBJ2-2; D is uncertain. Germline V CDR1 and CDR2: SGHRS, YFSETQ. V shed 0 bases and J shed 7 bases, with 4 bases lying between them. The CDR3 has 12 residues. The CDR3 sequence is CASSLAVGELFF. The CDR3 nucleotides are TGCGCCAGCAGCTTGGCGGTCGGGGAGCTGTTTTTT.

CDR3 sequence reads: CASSFGGSGANVLTF. The CDR3 bases are TGTGCCAGCAGCTTTGGGGGCTCTGGGGCCAACGTCCTGACTTTC. V and J are TRBV11-3 and TRBJ2-6, with D perhaps given as TRBD1 or TRBD2 (5 bases each). From germline, CDR1 is SGHNT and CDR2 YENEEA. V shed 3 bases and J shed 0 bases, with 6 bases lying between them. CDR3 length: 15 amino acids. The full variable domain, its missing parts supplied by reference TRBV11-3 and TRBJ2-6, is EAGVVQSPRYKIIEKKQPVAFWCNPISGHNTLYWYLQNLGQGPELLIRYENEEAVDDSQLPKDRFSAERLKGVDSTLKIQPAELGDSAVYLCASSFGGSGANVLTFGAGSRLTVL.

This clone was recorded a few times. The chain carries TRBV6-1 and TRBJ1-3, with D possibly matching TRBD1 (5 bases). Per the germline V gene, CDR1 is MNHNS and CDR2 is SASEGT. The CDR3 totals 13 residues. V lost 7 bases and J 4 bases, leaving 11 bases between the germline ends. The CDR3 region has the DNA TGTGCCAGCATGGTAGGGGTCGGAAACACCATATATTTT. Protein sequence: CASMVGVGNTIYF.

The V gene is TRBV25-1, the J gene TRBJ2-3; TRBD2 is a possible D gene (5 bases). V gave up 1 base and J gave up 0 bases, with 11 bases separating them. Per germline, CDR1 MGHDK and CDR2 SYGVNS. The CDR3 is made up of 16 amino acids. The CDR3 here is CASSELASSSTDTQYF. DNA of the CDR3: TGTGCCAGCAGTGAATTGGCTAGCTCTAGCACAGATACGCAGTATTTT.

This clone occurred a few times. The genes are TRBV5-1 and TRBJ1-2; 8 nucleotides agree with TRBD1. Germline lookup yields CDR1 SGHRS and CDR2 YFSETQ. V gave up 4 bases and J gave up 4 bases; unmatched junction bases: 3. This CDR3 has 13 residues. The CDR3 sequence is CASSPGTGYGYTF. Written as DNA, the CDR3 is TGCGCCAGCAGCCCCGGGACAGGCTATGGCTACACCTTC.

This chain uses TRBV6-2 or TRBV6-3 with TRBJ1-6, with 9 bases lining up with TRBD1. This CDR3 has 17 amino acids. Per the germline V gene, CDR1 is MNHEY and CDR2 is SVGEGT. The V gene end was trimmed by 0 bases and the J gene end by 6 bases; junction bases not matched to a gene: 6. The CDR3 DNA follows: TGTGCCAGCAGTTACTCGGGACAGGGCCAGATTAATTCACCCCTCCACTTT. The encoded protein is CASSYSGQGQINSPLHF.

This clone was recorded a few times. This rearrangement joins TRBV6-1 to TRBJ1-2, with no clear D. CDR3 length: 14 residues. Deletions cut 1 base from V and 4 bases from J, with 10 bases between. From germline, CDR1 is MNHNS and CDR2 SASEGT. CDR3 protein: CASSEGDGGYGYTF. The CDR3 DNA sequence: TGTGCCAGCAGTGAAGGAGACGGAGGCTATGGCTACACCTTC.

Ten or more counts support this clone. It may be a read error: a sequence one base away is much more abundant. The chain has TRBV3-1 and TRBJ2-7, with D perhaps TRBD1 (6 bases). Germline V gives CDR1 LGHDT, CDR2 YNNKEL (reference sequence). The CDR3 is 14 residues long. As DNA, the CDR3 is TGTGCCATCAGCCACATGGGGGCCCAATACGAGCAGTACTTC. It translates to CAISHMGAQYEQYF.

In this sample, this clone turned up many times. Since a much larger clone is just one base distant, this may be a read error. The chain couples TRBV15 to TRBJ1-3, with D hard to call. Germline CDR1 LNHNV, CDR2 YYDKDF (reference sequence). This CDR3 spans 13 amino acids. DNA for the CDR3: TGTGCCACCAGCGGAGGGCCCGGAAACACCGTATATTTT. Protein: CATSGGPGNTVYF.

This clone came up a few times. V gene TRBV6-2 or TRBV6-3 combines with J gene TRBJ1-1; tentative D call: TRBD1 (6 bases). Per the germline V gene, CDR1 is MNHEY and CDR2 is SVGEGT. The CDR3 is 15 amino acids. Trimming removed 0 bases from V and 5 bases from J, with 13 bases in between. CDR3 residues: CASSYSGRGETEAFF. In DNA, the CDR3 is TGTGCCAGCAGTTACTCGGGCAGGGGCGAGACTGAAGCTTTCTTT.

The table lists this clone with a few counts. The rearrangement uses TRBV12-3 or TRBV12-4 and TRBJ1-4; D unclear. V lost 2 bases, J lost 2 bases, and 12 bases lay in between. This CDR3 is 16 amino acids long. CDR3 DNA sequence: TGTGCCAGCAGTTTATCGCAGGTTCCCACTAATGAAAAACTGTTTTTT. Translating gives CASSLSQVPTNEKLFF.

CDR3 sequence (DNA): TGTGCCTGGAGTGCGGACGGGCGGGGTCAGCCCCAGCATTTT. Translated: CAWSADGRGQPQHF. The chain couples TRBV30 to TRBJ1-5; no reliable D call. CDR1 and CDR2 (germline): GTSNPN, SVGIG (reference sequence). Trimming cost V 1 base and J 6 bases, with 13 bases left between them. CDR3 length equals 14 residues.